This T cell receptor (beta chain) comes out of a study of T-cell memory formation after mild COVID-19. Overall study context: Largely, TCR clusters stayed within a single donor.

Constant-segment-primed 5'RACE gave TCR alpha and TCR beta cDNA libraries with sample barcodes and UMIs. TCRdb ran MiXCR on the 5' RACE reads and lists one entry per CDR3 protein. The table has 250,000 or so distinct CDR3 sequences, about 20% seen once. Findings and caveats of the study: The SARS-CoV-2 specificity of second-wave clones reaching peak at day 37 remained unverified. A subset of responding clones appeared in pre-infection memory, suggesting cross-reactive memory joined.

Per germline, CDR1 SGHTA and CDR2 FQGTGA. The CDR3 is made up of 13 amino acids. Trimming cost V 2 bases and J 3 bases, with 7 bases left between them. This clonotype occurred many times. Its specificity is not known. The receptor was isolated from a man younger than 30 who had mild COVID-19 (a few samples of this study predate the infection). Cell type and time point are not known. Input material: PBMCs or a T cell subset sorted from them (not recorded which). The chain uses TRBV7-3 and TRBJ2-5; tentatively, D is TRBD2 (5 bases). The CDR3 region has the DNA TGTGCCAGCAGCTTATCCGGGGAAGAGACCCAGTACTTC. It codes for CASSLSGEETQYF.